The rows below give T cell receptor beta chains drawn from one sample of a study of shared clonotypes between healthy human individuals. TCRdb keeps only in-frame clones here, not all; method: immunoSEQ multiplex PCR. In the table there are fewer than 1 million clones, 90% to 98% of which are singletons. Specimen: naive CD8+ T cells sorted from blood. These receptors were taken from a young man in good health. The conserved cysteine and the conserved F or W are not part of the CDR3 here. Size values are once, few and many counts, or a class for expanded clones, and some rows have none.

clone_size j_call v_call cdr3_aa
NA TRBJ2-1 TRBV7-9 ASSDADYNEQF
NA TRBJ2-7 TRBV5-6 ASSLDGQGYYEQY
NA TRBJ2-7 TRBV13 ASSPGTAYEQY
NA TRBJ2-7 TRBV4-1 ASSQEWGSYEQY
NA TRBJ1-2 TRBV6-1 AISGGLGGYT
once TRBJ2-1 TRBV27 ASSFVTSGRSNEQF
NA TRBJ2-7 TRBV7-2 ASSQTGQSSYEQY
few TRBJ2-1 TRBV5-6 ASSFGNEQF
NA TRBJ2-7 TRBV7-9 ASSLSRGAGRVWYEQY
NA TRBJ2-1 TRBV5-6 ASSEALAGGNEQF
NA TRBJ2-1 TRBV30 AWSIRGVSYNEQF
once TRBJ2-3 TRBV6-1 ASSDRLAGQTDTQY
NA TRBJ2-7 TRBV19 ASSLRDASYEQY
NA TRBJ2-7 TRBV4-1 ASSQKTLAGGEEQY
few TRBJ2-7 TRBV7-9 ASSSLGDILYIEQY
NA TRBJ2-5 TRBV29-1 SVVGGRGQGLSQETQY
once TRBJ1-2 TRBV29-1 SVGGQADGYT
NA TRBJ2-1 TRBV7-7 ASSARTSGGQAEQF
NA TRBJ2-7 TRBV28 ASNRDLYEQY
NA TRBJ1-1 TRBV7-9 ASSLSLGLHTEAF
NA TRBJ2-1 TRBV7-9 ASSPRLRNEQF
NA TRBJ2-5 TRBV7-8 ASSSGPLTETQY
NA TRBJ2-3 TRBV9 ASSVEGALQGRSTDTQY
NA TRBJ2-3 TRBV10-1 ASSDGGVSTDTQY
NA TRBJ2-7 TRBV7-9 ASSLRTSANYEQY
NA TRBJ1-2 TRBV7-9 ASRPAGGGYT
NA TRBJ2-7 TRBV19 ASSPGWVYEQY
once TRBJ2-5 TRBV28 ASSLGARRSQETQY
NA TRBJ2-7 TRBV2 ASSEEPLAGGYEQY
NA TRBJ1-2 TRBV30 AWSDGRGGYGYT
NA TRBJ2-7 TRBV5-4 ASSQDGTDFYEQY
NA TRBJ2-3 TRBV11-2 ASTVGSSTDTQY
NA TRBJ1-5 TRBV15 ATSGSGTGGVQPQH
NA TRBJ2-7 TRBV27 ASRRTHTYEQY
NA TRBJ2-7 TRBV11-2 ASSDREPDEQY
NA TRBJ2-1 TRBV7-9 ASSSVYEQF
once TRBJ1-5 TRBV19 ASSIARGFEQPQH